This TCR beta chain was sequenced in a study of human T cells and chemical hapten exposure (dated by TCRdb to 2020 to 2023). Context from the whole study: For sensitization, 2% DPC in acetone was applied to a roughly 2 cm by roughly 2 cm area of upper inner arm skin. Blood samples were taken from patients before sensitization (week 0) and then at 2, 6 and about 24 weeks after DPC sensitization. Weekly therapeutic DPC doses were additionally applied to the scalp of patients throughout the approximately 24-week study period. This study followed changes in the peripheral blood TCR repertoire in vivo during primary and secondary sensitization of alopecia patients to the hapten diphenylcyclopropenone (DPC). Patch tests used Finn chambers with 0.01% DPC on the upper back, scored after 6 days by International Contact Dermatitis Research Group standards. Approximately 28 alopecia patients provided blood for TCR sequencing at one to four time points (pre-sensitization, 2, 6 and 24 weeks). The mostly female patient cohort included alopecia areata with under or over 50% scalp involvement, alopecia totalis and alopecia universalis. Libraries were pooled for sequencing, and per-sample TCR yields varied mainly because of small differences in library volumes within the pool. General findings and caveats noted by the study authors: A positive correlation was found between the number of PT1 expanded TCRs and patch test score, with significance reached at thresholds 8, 16 and 32 but not 4. No change with DPC sensitization was found in the number of TCRs above 1 in 1000 frequency, and no evidence of global repertoire structure alterations was found. All patients had alopecia, a presumed autoimmune disease, so their immune response might differ from that of healthy individuals. Compared with pre-sensitization or healthy control sets, expanded TCRs formed significantly more large CDR3 similarity clusters, which is consistent with antigen-driven responses. After repeated subsampling, changes were observed in the strength of the expansion versus patch-test correlation and in the threshold at which the correlation became significant.

The library was produced with RACE. Sequenced on a NextSeq 500. During library preparation, unique molecular identifiers were attached to individual cDNA molecules so that TCRs could be counted quantitatively and reproducibly. From each blood RNA sample, both TCR alpha and TCR beta chains were sequenced. On the authors' methods: The median number of TCRs per sample was 85,000 to 100,000, ranging from 23,224 to 690,600. V, J and CDR3 annotation of the TCR reads was carried out using the Decombinator software suite. For the PS versus PT1 abundance plots, all samples were subsampled to the same number of TCRs (28,000). Expanded TCRs were defined as absent before sensitization and observed at least eight times at the 2-week time point. TCRdb handled the public reads itself, with Q25 trimming in fastp and clone calling in MiXCR, and kept productive beta chains. Rows are combined by CDR3 protein, so each entry shows the most common genes and DNA. These V and J calls are TCRdb output, not the study's own analysis. The sample table holds some 57,000 distinct CDR3 sequences, of which 8.5% to 10% were seen once. The ten most abundant clones make up about 1.8% of the sample.

V loses 6 bases of germline sequence and J loses 0 bases, and the interval between the two ends is 5 bases. The cysteine opens and the phenylalanine closes a CDR3 of 13 amino acids. Solely the CDR3 DNA is kept, with 39 bases framed from the first base. The germline V gene (reference sequence) sets CDR1 to LNHDA and CDR2 to SQIVND. This clonotype was detected only a few times. It has no known antigen specificity. No clone much larger than this one lies a single base away; base qualities are absent. The sample's time point label, in plain terms: patch test 2, 6 weeks after DPC sensitization. The treatment or condition label on this specimen signifies: therapeutic diphenylcyclopropenone sensitization with weekly scalp DPC. At each patch-test visit, blood was drawn before the patch test was applied. Patients were eligible if aged 18 to 70, diagnosed with alopecia and judged suitable for DPC therapy, and pregnant patients were excluded. Total RNA was isolated from unfractionated whole blood collected in Tempus Blood RNA tubes.

The sequence is built from TRBV19 and TRBJ2-2; no D gene call is confident. This clonotype was obtained from a woman between 45 and 60 years old with alopecia areata. Some clones in this sample may be carry-over from other donors' samples. The sample here was whole blood, taken in connection with sensitization to the hapten diphenylcyclopropenone (DPC). The CDR3 reads CASRSPNTGELFF. The bases read TGTGCCAGTAGGTCTCCGAACACCGGGGAGCTGTTTTTT. With all but the CDR3 taken from the reference TRBV19 and TRBJ2-2 genes, the full variable domain is: DGGITQSPKYLFRKEGQNVTLSCEQNLNHDAMYWYRQDPGQGLRLIYYSQIVNDFQKGDIAEGYSVSREKKESFPLTVTSAQKNPTAFYLCASRSPNTGELFFGEGSRLTVL.